The entry below describes one T cell receptor (beta chain). Its recognized antigen is unknown. Base qualities were left out, and no much larger clone turns up one base away. This sample was included in a study of cytomegalovirus exposure and HLA in healthy donors listed by TCRdb under 2017. Notes on the research overall: An earlier analysis of roughly 570 of the donors reported about 300 Gb of sequence data and around 110 million unique TCR beta sequences obtained from roughly 170 million T cells. In addition to the first cohort of about 650 subjects, a separate validation cohort of 120 different subjects was used. In an earlier analysis of several hundred of the donors, high-throughput TCR beta sequencing was used to judge whether each TCR beta V gene segment behaved as functional or pseudogenic. Class I and class II HLA loci were covered by the typing at four-digit resolution. A later analysis re-examined previously published TCR beta repertoires from hundreds of donors and added high-resolution HLA genotyping to investigate patterns of TCR occurrence. Donor age, sex, ethnicity and CMV serostatus were collected together with the repertoire data. Roughly 300 gigabases of sequencing data and 70 million to 100 million unique TCR sequences were included in an early release covering 550 to 650 HLA-typed donors. The study combined high-throughput TCR immunosequencing, statistical association of individual TCRs with disease status, and machine learning to predict cytomegalovirus infection status. The study profiled the T cell repertoires of some 610 subjects by immunosequencing and related them to cytomegalovirus serostatus. Typing coverage varied by locus: 629-630 donors for A, B, C, DRB1 and DQB1; roughly 510 for DQA1; some 610 for DPA1; roughly 470 for DPB1. Of the 300 to 500 genotyped donors, 75% to 85% were placed in the genetic ancestry cluster associated with self-reported Caucasian donors. All discovery cohort repertoires had been generated using a single sequencing platform. In the later analysis, no new phenotypic data were used to find candidate immune exposures; instead, reliance was placed on TCR beta sequences and their occurrence across donors. On average, 235,054 unique TCR beta nucleotide sequences were sequenced per donor among 300 to 500 genotyped donors of the cohort, with roughly a sixth of those sequences being non-productive. The aim of the study was to test whether cataloging public T cell receptors could identify signatures of past pathogen exposure. In a later genetic analysis, genome-wide SNP genotypes for about 65% of the roughly 700 donors were used, and that subset was treated as a discovery cohort. About five DR-DQ haplotypes were treated as single units for association and clustering because of strong linkage in the cohort.

In total, approximately 690 healthy bone marrow donors made up the cohort. All cohort members were sampled while nominally healthy, although unrecorded immune exposures were likely present. The donor was CMV seronegative and was included in the group of about 350 seronegative cohort members. Each donor provided a peripheral blood sample, and peripheral blood mononuclear cells were used for TCR beta sequencing. The Qiagen DNeasy Blood Extraction Kit was used to extract genomic DNA from the blood cell samples. Receptors were amplified or captured by the immunoSEQ multiplex PCR assay. The multiplex PCR relied on a mix of 60 forward primers for TCR Vbeta segments and 13 reverse primers for TCR Jbeta segments. Amplification of the CDR3 region of rearranged TCR beta genes was performed with a multiplex PCR assay on genomic DNA. Amplified TCR beta libraries were sequenced as 87-base-pair reads on the Illumina HiSeq System. Regarding the original processing steps: A later analysis counted 75 million to 100 million unique TCR beta chains across the 500 to 850 repertoires, and 9 million to 14 million of these chains were shared by at least two donors. Raw reads were error-corrected and collapsed into unique sequences with a nearest-neighbor algorithm that merged closely related sequences to remove PCR and sequencing errors. CDR3 sequences were aligned to IMGT reference sequences to assign V, D and J gene segments. For a sequence to be retained, a match of at least six nucleotides was required to both a V gene segment and a J gene segment. A rearrangement counted as productive if the CDR3 had no stop codons and remained in frame with V and J, and every other rearrangement counted as non-productive. Following IMGT convention, CDR3 was defined as the stretch from the second conserved V-encoded cysteine up to the conserved J-encoded phenylalanine. The earlier analysis of about 620 of the donors excluded sequences that lacked an unambiguous match to a single V gene segment. An earlier analysis of several hundred of the donors classified V segments as functional when productive rearrangements were above 56.7% and as segregating when the standard deviation between donors was above 5%. A statistical classification framework was developed to diagnose cytomegalovirus status using the catalog of TCR beta chain sequences. A later analysis assigned V and J genes by comparing TCR nucleotide sequences with IMGT/GENE-DB human TR gene sequences. In a later analysis, CDR3 sequences and most-parsimonious VDJ recombination scenarios were assigned using the TCRdist pipeline. A later analysis defined each TCR beta chain by its CDR3 amino acid sequence plus V-gene family, and excluded reads lacking a unique V-gene family. To address suspected cross-contamination and a sequencing artifact, a later analysis removed over 500 highly shared, low-generation-probability nucleotide sequences. A later analysis calculated a clonal expansion index for each public chain from normalized within-repertoire ranks of inferred template counts. In a later analysis, generation probabilities were computed with a VDJ recombination model fitted to out-of-frame rearrangements, and the resulting probabilities were checked against IGoR. A later analysis scored TCR-TCR, TCR-HLA and TCR-CMV co-occurrence with hypergeometric tests, applying a repertoire-size bias correction to TCR pairs. A later analysis estimated false discovery rates by permuting HLA or CMV assignments 20 times. In a later analysis, co-occurring TCRs were grouped using DBSCAN, with TCRdist sequence similarity added in when clustering inside HLA-allele-positive subsets. Co-occurrence clustering excluded repertoires with fewer than 30,000 or more than 120,000 public chains, plus five with anomalous nucleotide sharing. TCRdb took over this immuneACCESS table, retaining in-frame rearrangements with V and J assigned. Such tables are incomplete; in checked studies, under half of the missing clones stem from an unresolved V gene, and the remainder is unexplained. Clonal size and the V and J genes are those of that table, whereas D and trimming came from the DNA. The sample yields 160,000 or so clones; over 75% were counted once. Of the sample, over 2% is held by the ten largest clones.

The paper as a whole reports these results and caveats: Because counts were too low, about 15 rarely observed V segments, including chromosome 9 orphons, were left out of the earlier analysis of several hundred of the donors. Most TCR sequences were observed very rarely across donors, whereas some public TCRs were present in many individuals. A further reported finding was that TCR beta sequences accurately predicted the HLA-A and HLA-B alleles for most subjects in the first cohort. Some IMGT-functional V segments, including TRBV6-2 and TRBV6-3, could not be distinguished by the 87-base-pair reads and were therefore excluded. Compared with equally common non-associated chains, HLA-associated TCR beta chains in a later analysis were more clonally expanded and had lower generation probabilities. A later analysis associated about 17,000 TCR beta sequences with specific HLA alleles at a false discovery rate of 0.05. The only immune exposure information available for the cohort was CMV serostatus. Correlated functional status among segregating V segments might reflect linkage disequilibrium, but an unknown experimental factor could not be ruled out. Several of the top co-occurrence clusters appeared to be linked to parvovirus B19, influenza, CMV and Epstein-Barr virus, according to a later analysis. In vitro tests confirmed that a few of the cytomegalovirus-associated TCR beta chains recognize cytomegalovirus antigens. Because HLA typing was unavailable for some donors at each locus, only the typed subset was used in association tests. The presence/absence analyses assumed that sequencing depth was roughly uniform across donors, and that assumption may not be true. In a later genetic analysis, a missense DCLRE1C variant was associated with V-gene and J-gene trimming of TCR beta chains, and the association was replicated in an independent cohort. The cohort was sequenced for TCR beta chains only, and without alpha or paired-chain data the features that could be detected were limited. The study gave a list of about 160 TCR beta chains associated with cytomegalovirus. Strong co-occurrence of HLA alleles, especially DR and DQ, made assigning TCR associations to individual alleles difficult. According to a later genetic analysis, donors in an Asian-associated ancestry cluster had fewer N-insertions in productive TCRs than the approximately 650-donor mean. In both the original and validation cohorts, the classifier was reported to diagnose cytomegalovirus status with high specificity and sensitivity. The authors suggested that the approach could potentially be generalized to other disease states and immunological phenotypes. Most CMV-associated TCR beta chains appeared to be HLA-restricted in a later analysis, and the HLA associations seemed to be driven largely by CMV exposure. In an earlier analysis of 587 of the donors, most TCR beta V segments appeared in productive rearrangements about 90% or about 30% of the time, broadly matching IMGT annotations. According to a later analysis, TCR association rates differed among HLA loci, with DRB1 alleles showing the most associated TCRs and HLA-C alleles showing the fewest. A cluster of highly shared sequence variants was judged likely to represent a technical artifact of the sequencing pipeline.

From a lookup of the germline V gene, CDR1 and CDR2 are MGHRA and YSYEKL. The CDR3 starts with the cysteine, ends with the phenylalanine, and has 13 residues. Of the read, only the CDR3 DNA is kept; its 39 bases are in frame from base 1. The V end loses 4 bases and the J end loses 10 bases, and a stretch of 14 bases separates them. The source is a man in his sixties in good health and CMV-seronegative. Sequencing used PBMCs. The chain is made from TRBV4-1 and TRBJ2-1; the D gene is perhaps TRBD2, from 6 matching bases. The CDR3 protein: CASSLPGTREQFF. Here is the DNA: TGCGCCAGCAGCCTACCAGGGACTCGGGAGCAGTTCTTC.